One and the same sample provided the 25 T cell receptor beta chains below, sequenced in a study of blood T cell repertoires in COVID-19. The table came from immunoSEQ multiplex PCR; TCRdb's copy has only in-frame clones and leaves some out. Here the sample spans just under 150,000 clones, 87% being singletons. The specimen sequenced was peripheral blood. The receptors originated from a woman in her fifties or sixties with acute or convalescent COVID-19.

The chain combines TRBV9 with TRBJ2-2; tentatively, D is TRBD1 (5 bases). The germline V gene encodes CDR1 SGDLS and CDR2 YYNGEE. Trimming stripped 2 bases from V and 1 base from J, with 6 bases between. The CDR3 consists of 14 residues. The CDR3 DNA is TGTGCCAGCAGCGTCCAGGGGAACACCGGGGAGCTGTTTTTT. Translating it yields CASSVQGNTGELFF.

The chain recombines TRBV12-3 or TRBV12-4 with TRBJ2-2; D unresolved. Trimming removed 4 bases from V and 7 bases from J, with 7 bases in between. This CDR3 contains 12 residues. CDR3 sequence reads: CASSWPLGELFF. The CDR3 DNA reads TGTGCCAGCAGTTGGCCCCTCGGGGAGCTGTTTTTT.

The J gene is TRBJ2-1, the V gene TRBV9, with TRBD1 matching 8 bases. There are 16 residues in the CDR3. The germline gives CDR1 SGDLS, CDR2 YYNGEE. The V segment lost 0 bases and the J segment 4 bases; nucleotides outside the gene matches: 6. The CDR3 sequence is CASSVEMGQEYNEQFF. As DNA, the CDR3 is TGTGCCAGCAGCGTAGAAATGGGACAGGAGTACAATGAGCAGTTCTTC.

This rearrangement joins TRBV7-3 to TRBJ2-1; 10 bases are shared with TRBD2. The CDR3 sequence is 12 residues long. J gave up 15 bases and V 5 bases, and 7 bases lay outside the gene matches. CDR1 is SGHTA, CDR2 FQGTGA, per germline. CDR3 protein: CASSPAGGLGFF. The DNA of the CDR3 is TGTGCCAGCAGCCCAGCGGGGGGGCTGGGGTTCTTC.

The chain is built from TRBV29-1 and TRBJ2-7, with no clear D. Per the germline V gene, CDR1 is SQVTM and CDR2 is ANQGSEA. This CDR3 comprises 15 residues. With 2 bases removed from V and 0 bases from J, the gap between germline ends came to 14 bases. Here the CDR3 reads CSVEIPLPSSYEQYF. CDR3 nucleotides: TGCAGCGTTGAAATCCCCCTCCCCTCCTCCTACGAGCAGTACTTC.

CDR3: CASSAGTGYTGELFF. The CDR3 DNA reads as TGTGCCAGCAGCGCCGGGACAGGGTACACCGGGGAGCTGTTTTTT. V and J are TRBV9 and TRBJ2-2; the match to TRBD1 covers 9 bases. V trimming: 3 bases; J trimming: 3 bases; junction bases outside the gene matches: 3. This CDR3 has 15 residues. Germline lookup yields CDR1 SGDLS and CDR2 YYNGEE.

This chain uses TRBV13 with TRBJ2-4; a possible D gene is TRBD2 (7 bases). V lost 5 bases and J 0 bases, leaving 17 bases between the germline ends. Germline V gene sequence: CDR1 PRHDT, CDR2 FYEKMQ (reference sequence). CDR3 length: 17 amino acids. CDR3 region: CASSRSEGGGAKNIQYF. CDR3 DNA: TGTGCCAGCAGCCGAAGTGAAGGGGGGGGAGCCAAAAACATTCAGTACTTC.

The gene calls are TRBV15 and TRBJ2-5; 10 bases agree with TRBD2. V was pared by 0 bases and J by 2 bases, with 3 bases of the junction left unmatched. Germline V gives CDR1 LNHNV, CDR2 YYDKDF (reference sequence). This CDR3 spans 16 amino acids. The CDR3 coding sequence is TGTGCCACCAGCAGAGATCCACTAGCGGGACAAGAGACCCAGTACTTC. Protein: CATSRDPLAGQETQYF.

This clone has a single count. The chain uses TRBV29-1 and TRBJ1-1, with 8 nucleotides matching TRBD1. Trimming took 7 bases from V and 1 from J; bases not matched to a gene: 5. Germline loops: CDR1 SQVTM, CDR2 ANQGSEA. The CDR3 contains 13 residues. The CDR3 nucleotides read TGCAGCGCCCCGGGGACAGGGAACACTGAAGCTTTCTTT. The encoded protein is CSAPGTGNTEAFF.

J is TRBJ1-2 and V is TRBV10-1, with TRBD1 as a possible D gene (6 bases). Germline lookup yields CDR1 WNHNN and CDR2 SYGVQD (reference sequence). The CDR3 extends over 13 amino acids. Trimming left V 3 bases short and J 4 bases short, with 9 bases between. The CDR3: CASSEVQGYGYTF. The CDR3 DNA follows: TGCGCCAGCAGTGAAGTACAGGGCTATGGCTACACCTTC.

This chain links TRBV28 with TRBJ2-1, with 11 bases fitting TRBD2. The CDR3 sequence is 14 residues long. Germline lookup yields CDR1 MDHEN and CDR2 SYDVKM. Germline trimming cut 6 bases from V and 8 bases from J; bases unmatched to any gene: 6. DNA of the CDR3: TGTGCCAGCAGGGAGACTAGCGGGATACATGAGCAGTTCTTC. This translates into CASRETSGIHEQFF.

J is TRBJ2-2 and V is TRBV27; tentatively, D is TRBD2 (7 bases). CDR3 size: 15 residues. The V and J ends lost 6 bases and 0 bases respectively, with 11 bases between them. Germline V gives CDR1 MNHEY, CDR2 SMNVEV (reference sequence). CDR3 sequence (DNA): TGTGCCAGCAGGGGGGGGGCCCCGAACACCGGGGAGCTGTTTTTT. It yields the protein CASRGGAPNTGELFF.

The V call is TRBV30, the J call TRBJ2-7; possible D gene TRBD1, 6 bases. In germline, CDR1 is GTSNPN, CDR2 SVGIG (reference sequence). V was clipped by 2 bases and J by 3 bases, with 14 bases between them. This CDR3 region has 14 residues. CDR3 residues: CAWSLEQGIYEQYF. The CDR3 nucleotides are TGTGCCTGGAGTTTGGAACAGGGAATCTACGAGCAGTACTTC.

DNA of the CDR3: TGTGCCAGCAGTGGGAGAGGGAACGAGCAGTACTTC. Amino acids: CASSGRGNEQYF. The chain carries TRBV12-3 or TRBV12-4 and TRBJ2-7, with a tentative D call TRBD2 (5 bases). The CDR3 is made up of 12 amino acids. V was pared by 5 bases and J by 5 bases, with 10 bases between.

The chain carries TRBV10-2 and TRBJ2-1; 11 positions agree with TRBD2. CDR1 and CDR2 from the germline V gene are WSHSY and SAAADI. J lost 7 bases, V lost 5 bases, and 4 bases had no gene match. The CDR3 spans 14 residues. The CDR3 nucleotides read TGCGCCAGCAGTCTAGCGGGAGGTTGGAATGAGCAGTTCTTC. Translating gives CASSLAGGWNEQFF.

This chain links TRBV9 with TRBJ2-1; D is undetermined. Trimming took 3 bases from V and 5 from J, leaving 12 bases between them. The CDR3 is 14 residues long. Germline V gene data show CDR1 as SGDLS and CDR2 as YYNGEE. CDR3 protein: CASSATSVDNEQFF. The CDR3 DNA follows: TGTGCCAGCAGCGCCACAAGCGTCGACAATGAGCAGTTCTTC.

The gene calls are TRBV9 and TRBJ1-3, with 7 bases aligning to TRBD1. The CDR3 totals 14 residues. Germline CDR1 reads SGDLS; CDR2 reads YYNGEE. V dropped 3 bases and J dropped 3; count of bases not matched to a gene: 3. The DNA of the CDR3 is TGTGCCAGCAGCGATACAGGGGTTGGAAACACCATATATTTT. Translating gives CASSDTGVGNTIYF.

CDR3 sequence: CASSPDRHEQYF. Here the CDR3 DNA reads TGTGCCAGCAGTCCGGACAGACACGAGCAGTACTTC. The rearrangement links TRBV2 to TRBJ2-7; D might be TRBD1 (6 bases). The CDR3 is 12 amino acids. The ends were cut back, 5 bases at V and 5 bases at J, with 10 bases in the middle. Germline-derived CDR1 and CDR2 are SNHLY and FYNNEI.

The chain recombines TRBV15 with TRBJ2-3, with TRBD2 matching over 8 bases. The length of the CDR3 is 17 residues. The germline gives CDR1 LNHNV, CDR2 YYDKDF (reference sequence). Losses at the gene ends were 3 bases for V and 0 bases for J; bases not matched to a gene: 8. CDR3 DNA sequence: TGTGCCACCAGCAGGACTAGCGCAAGTTCTAGCACAGATACGCAGTATTTT. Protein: CATSRTSASSSTDTQYF.

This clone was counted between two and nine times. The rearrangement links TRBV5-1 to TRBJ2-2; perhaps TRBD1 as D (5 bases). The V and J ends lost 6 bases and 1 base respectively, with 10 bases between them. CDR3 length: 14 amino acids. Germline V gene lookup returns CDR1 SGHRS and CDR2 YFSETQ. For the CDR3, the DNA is TGCGCCAGCACGAATGGACAGAACACCGGGGAGCTGTTTTTT. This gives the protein CASTNGQNTGELFF.

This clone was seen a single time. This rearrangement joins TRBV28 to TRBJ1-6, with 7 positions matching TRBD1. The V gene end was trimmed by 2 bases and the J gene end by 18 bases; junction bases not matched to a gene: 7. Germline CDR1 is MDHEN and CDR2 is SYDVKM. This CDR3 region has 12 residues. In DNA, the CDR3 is TGTGCCAGCAGTTTAAGTTCCAGGGGGAACCACTTT. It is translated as CASSLSSRGNHF.

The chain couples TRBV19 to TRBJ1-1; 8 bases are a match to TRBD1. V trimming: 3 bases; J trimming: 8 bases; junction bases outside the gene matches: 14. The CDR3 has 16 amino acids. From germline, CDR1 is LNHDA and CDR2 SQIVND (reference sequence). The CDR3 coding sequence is TGTGCCAGTAGTATCGGGACAGGCAGGGTGGCGTACGAAGCTTTCTTT. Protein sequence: CASSIGTGRVAYEAFF.

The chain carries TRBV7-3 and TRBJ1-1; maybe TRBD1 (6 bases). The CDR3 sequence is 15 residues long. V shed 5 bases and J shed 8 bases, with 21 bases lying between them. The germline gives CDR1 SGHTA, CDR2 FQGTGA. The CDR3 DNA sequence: TGTGCCAGCAGCCCGCAGGGTGGGACATCAGGAGAAGCTTTCTTT. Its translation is CASSPQGGTSGEAFF.

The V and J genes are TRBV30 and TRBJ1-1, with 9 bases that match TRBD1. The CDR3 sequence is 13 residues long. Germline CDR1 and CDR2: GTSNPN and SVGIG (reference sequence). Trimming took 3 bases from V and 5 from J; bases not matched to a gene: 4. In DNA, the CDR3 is TGTGCCTGGAGGGACAGGGGAGGGACTGAAGCTTTCTTT. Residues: CAWRDRGGTEAFF.

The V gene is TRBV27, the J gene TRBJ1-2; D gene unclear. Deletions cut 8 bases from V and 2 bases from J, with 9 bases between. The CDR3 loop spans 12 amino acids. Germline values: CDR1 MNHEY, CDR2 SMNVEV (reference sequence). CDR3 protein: CASRGNNYGYTF. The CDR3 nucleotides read TGTGCCAGCCGGGGAAACAACTATGGCTACACCTTC.